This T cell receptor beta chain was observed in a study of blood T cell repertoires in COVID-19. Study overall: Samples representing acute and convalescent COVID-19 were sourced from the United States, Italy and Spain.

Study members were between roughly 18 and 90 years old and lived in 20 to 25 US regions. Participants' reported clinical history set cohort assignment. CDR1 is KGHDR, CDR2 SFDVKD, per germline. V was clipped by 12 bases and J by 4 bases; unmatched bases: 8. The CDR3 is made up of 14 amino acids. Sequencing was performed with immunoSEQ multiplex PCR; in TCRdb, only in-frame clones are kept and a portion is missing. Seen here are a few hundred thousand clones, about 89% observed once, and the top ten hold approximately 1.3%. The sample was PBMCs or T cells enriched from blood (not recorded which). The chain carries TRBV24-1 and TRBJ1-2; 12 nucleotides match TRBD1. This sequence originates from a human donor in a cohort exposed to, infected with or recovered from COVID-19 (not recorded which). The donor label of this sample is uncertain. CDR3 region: CAPRDRGRLYGYTF. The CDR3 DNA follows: TGTGCCCCCCGGGACAGGGGGCGCCTCTATGGCTACACCTTC.